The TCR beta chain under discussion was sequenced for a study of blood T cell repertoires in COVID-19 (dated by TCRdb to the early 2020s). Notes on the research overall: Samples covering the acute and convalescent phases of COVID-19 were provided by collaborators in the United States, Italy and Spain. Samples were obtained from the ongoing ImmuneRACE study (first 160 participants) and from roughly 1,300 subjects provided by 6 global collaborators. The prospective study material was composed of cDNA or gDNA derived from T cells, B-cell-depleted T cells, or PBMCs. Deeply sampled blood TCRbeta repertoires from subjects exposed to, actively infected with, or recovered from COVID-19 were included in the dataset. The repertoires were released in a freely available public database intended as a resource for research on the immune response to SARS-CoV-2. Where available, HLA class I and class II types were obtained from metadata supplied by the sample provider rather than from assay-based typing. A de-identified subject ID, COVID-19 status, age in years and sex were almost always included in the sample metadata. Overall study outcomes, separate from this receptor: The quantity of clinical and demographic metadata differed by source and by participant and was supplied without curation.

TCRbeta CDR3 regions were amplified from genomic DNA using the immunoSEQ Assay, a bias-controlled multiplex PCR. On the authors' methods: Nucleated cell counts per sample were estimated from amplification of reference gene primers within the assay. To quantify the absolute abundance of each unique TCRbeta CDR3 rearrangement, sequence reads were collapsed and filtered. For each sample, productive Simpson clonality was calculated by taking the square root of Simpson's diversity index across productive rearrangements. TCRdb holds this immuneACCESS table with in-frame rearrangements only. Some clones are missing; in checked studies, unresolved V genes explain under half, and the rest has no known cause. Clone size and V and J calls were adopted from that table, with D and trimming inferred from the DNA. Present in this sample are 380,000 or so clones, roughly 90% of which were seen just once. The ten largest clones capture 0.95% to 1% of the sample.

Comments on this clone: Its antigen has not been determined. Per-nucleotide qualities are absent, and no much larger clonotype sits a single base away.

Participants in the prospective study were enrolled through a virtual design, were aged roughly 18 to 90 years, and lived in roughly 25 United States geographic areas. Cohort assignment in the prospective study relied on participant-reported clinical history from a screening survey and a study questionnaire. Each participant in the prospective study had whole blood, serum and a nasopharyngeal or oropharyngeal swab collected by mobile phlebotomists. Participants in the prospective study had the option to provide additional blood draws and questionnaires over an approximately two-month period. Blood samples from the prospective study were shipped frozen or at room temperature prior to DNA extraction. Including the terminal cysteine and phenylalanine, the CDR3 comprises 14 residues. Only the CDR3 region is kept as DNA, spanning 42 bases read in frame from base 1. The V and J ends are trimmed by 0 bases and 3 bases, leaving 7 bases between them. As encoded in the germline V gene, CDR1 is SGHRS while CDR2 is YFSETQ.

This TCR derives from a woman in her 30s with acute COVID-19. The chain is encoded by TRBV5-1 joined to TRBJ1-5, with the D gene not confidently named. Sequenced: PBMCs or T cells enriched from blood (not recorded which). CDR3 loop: CASSLDNTNQPQHF. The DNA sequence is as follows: TGCGCCAGCAGCTTGGACAACACCAATCAGCCCCAGCATTTT.